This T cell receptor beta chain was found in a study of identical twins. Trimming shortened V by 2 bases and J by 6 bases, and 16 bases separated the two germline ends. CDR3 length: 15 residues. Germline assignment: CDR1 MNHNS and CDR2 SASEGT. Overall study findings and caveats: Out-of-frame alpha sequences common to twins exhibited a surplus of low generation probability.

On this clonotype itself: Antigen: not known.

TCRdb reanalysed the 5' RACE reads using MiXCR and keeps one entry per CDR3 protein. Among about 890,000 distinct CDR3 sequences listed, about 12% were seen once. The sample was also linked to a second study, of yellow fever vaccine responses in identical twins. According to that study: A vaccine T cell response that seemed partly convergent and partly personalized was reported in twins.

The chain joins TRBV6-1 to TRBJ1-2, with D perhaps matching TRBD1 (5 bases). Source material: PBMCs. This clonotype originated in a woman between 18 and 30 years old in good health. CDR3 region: CASSEWKSGTDGYTF. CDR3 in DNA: TGTGCCAGCAGTGAATGGAAGTCCGGGACCGATGGCTACACCTTC.